Following are 21 T cell receptor beta chains from one sample sequenced in a study of breast tumors, draining lymph nodes, adjacent tissues. TCRdb re-called the multiplex PCR reads with MiXCR, one entry per CDR3 protein. The sample has about 19,000 distinct CDR3 sequences, over 40% seen once. Sequenced material: breast tumor tissue. These receptors came from a female donor with breast cancer. Some clones in this sample may be carry-over from other donors' samples.

This clonotype is classed as medium-sized. The chain recombines TRBV20-1 with TRBJ2-6; D remains ambiguous. Germline CDR1 reads DFQATT; CDR2 reads SNEGSKA (reference sequence). This CDR3 region has 13 residues. Between the trimmed V and J ends, which lost 0 bases and 4 bases, there was a span of 4 bases. For the CDR3, the DNA is TGCAGTGCTAGAGACCTGGGGGCCAACGTCCTGACTTTC. It yields the protein CSARDLGANVLTF.

At least ten counts were recorded for this clonotype. The chain carries TRBV3-1 and TRBJ1-2; D unclear. Trimming took 0 bases from V and 8 from J, leaving 7 bases between them. The CDR3 is made up of 12 amino acids. Germline V lookup: CDR1 LGHDT, CDR2 YNNKEL (reference sequence). Here the CDR3 DNA reads TGTGCCAGCAGCCAAGAAGCGGGGGGCTACACCTTC. Translating it yields CASSQEAGGYTF.

Ten or more counts support this clonotype. The chain has TRBV9 and TRBJ2-1; D gene unclear. Germline V gene lookup returns CDR1 SGDLS and CDR2 YYNGEE. V gave up 0 bases and J gave up 5 bases, with 9 bases separating them. This CDR3 has 14 residues. As DNA, the CDR3 is TGTGCCAGCAGCGTAGCTGTGCAAAACAATGAGCAGTTCTTC. This sequence encodes CASSVAVQNNEQFF.

This clonotype has a count of ten or more. V gene TRBV6-5 combines with J gene TRBJ2-2; TRBD1 matches 7 bases. V dropped 6 bases and J dropped 2; count of bases not matched to a gene: 3. The CDR3 runs to 14 residues. Germline CDR1 and CDR2: MNHEY and SVGAGI. The DNA for the CDR3 is TGTGCCAGCAGGACAGGGCTAAACACCGGGGAGCTGTTTTTT. This translates into CASRTGLNTGELFF.

The chain combines TRBV5-1 with TRBJ2-3, with D unresolved. The CDR3 is 13 amino acids. Germline V gives CDR1 SGHRS, CDR2 YFSETQ. Trimming removed 5 bases from V and 2 bases from J, with 9 bases in between. As DNA, the CDR3 is TGCGCCAGCAGTTCTGGCAACACAGATACGCAGTATTTT. Translated, it gives CASSSGNTDTQYF.

By sample fraction, this clonotype is medium-sized. This chain connects TRBV4-2 to TRBJ2-3; unclear D gene. V was shortened by 0 bases and J by 6 bases, with 10 bases between the two germline ends. This CDR3 spans 14 amino acids. Germline-derived CDR1 and CDR2 are LGHNA and YNFKEQ. The CDR3 DNA follows: TGTGCCAGCAGCCAAGATTTGGGCGAGGATACGCAGTATTTT. The encoded protein is CASSQDLGEDTQYF.

The chain combines TRBV5-5 with TRBJ1-2, with D possibly TRBD1 on 5 matching bases. Germline V gives CDR1 SGHKS, CDR2 YYEKEE (reference sequence). V was shortened by 3 bases and J by 8 bases, with 17 bases between the two germline ends. CDR3 size: 14 residues. The CDR3: CASSWDLAVGGYTF. CDR3 nucleotides: TGTGCCAGCAGCTGGGACTTAGCGGTGGGAGGCTACACCTTC. Full variable domain (missing parts from reference TRBV5-5 and TRBJ1-2): DAGVTQSPTHLIKTRGQQVTLRCSPISGHKSVSWYQQVLGQGPQFIFQYYEKEERGRGNFPDRFSARQFPNYSSELNVNALLLGDSALYLCASSWDLAVGGYTFGSGTRLTVV.

This clonotype was detected a few times. The chain links TRBV12-3 or TRBV12-4 to TRBJ2-3; 9 bases line up with TRBD2. V shed 3 bases and J 3 bases; nucleotides not matched to a gene: 7. This CDR3 is built from 16 residues. DNA for the CDR3: TGTGCCAGCAGTTTGCTTGGCGGGGGGGCGACAGATACGCAGTATTTT. Protein sequence: CASSLLGGGATDTQYF.

This clonotype appeared many times. V and J are TRBV20-1 and TRBJ2-3; D gene uncertain. The CDR3 is made up of 10 amino acids. V dropped 3 bases and J dropped 5 bases, with 3 bases sitting between them. Germline loops: CDR1 DFQATT, CDR2 SNEGSKA (reference sequence). Here the CDR3 reads CSASLDTQYF. The DNA of the CDR3 is TGCAGTGCTAGTTTAGATACGCAGTATTTT.

This clonotype came up many times. The chain couples TRBV20-1 to TRBJ1-4; the match to TRBD1 covers 9 bases. This CDR3 is built from 13 residues. Germline CDR1 reads DFQATT; CDR2 reads SNEGSKA (reference sequence). V gave up 4 bases and J gave up 7 bases; unmatched junction bases: 4. The CDR3 DNA is TGCAGTGCTACGGACAGGGGAGTTGAAAAACTGTTTTTT. It encodes CSATDRGVEKLFF.

This clonotype was detected a few times. The CDR3 DNA follows: TGTGCCAGCTCCCGGGAAGGGACTAATGAAAAACTGTTTTTT. This sequence encodes CASSREGTNEKLFF. The chain is built from TRBV27 and TRBJ1-4; D unresolved. Germline V gene data show CDR1 as MNHEY and CDR2 as SMNVEV (reference sequence). V lost 8 bases and J lost 2, with 12 bases in between. The CDR3 extends over 14 amino acids.

Ten or more counts support this clonotype. This chain uses TRBV9 with TRBJ2-7, with unresolved D. V lost 0 bases and J 6 bases, leaving 7 bases between the germline ends. The CDR3 has 12 residues. The V gene's germline CDR1 is SGDLS and CDR2 YYNGEE. In DNA form, the CDR3 reads TGTGCCAGCAGCGTAGAGGGTTTCGAGCAGTACTTC. Translating gives CASSVEGFEQYF.

This clonotype was seen a handful of times. One end of the junction does not line up with germline, which may come from a read error. The CDR3, as DNA: TGTGCCAGCAGTCACTCGACAGACCCTCAGTGGGATGGCTACACCTTC. Translation gives CASSHSTDPQWDGYTF. The chain recombines TRBV6-5 with TRBJ1-2; tentatively, D is TRBD1 (5 bases). There are 16 residues in the CDR3. In germline, CDR1 is MNHEY, CDR2 SVGAGI.

This clonotype was counted many times. A junction end diverges from the germline sequence, so it may reflect a read error. This chain joins TRBV6-2 or TRBV6-3 and TRBJ2-7, with a tentative D call TRBD1 (5 bases). Germline values: CDR1 MNHEY, CDR2 SVGEGT. CDR3 length: 13 amino acids. CDR3 in DNA: TGTGCCAGCAGTCACTCGGACACCTACGAGCAGTACTTC. This gives the protein CASSHSDTYEQYF.

Many counts were recorded for this clonotype. This sequence may be a read error, since a much larger clone differs from it by one base. The CDR3 coding sequence is TGTGCCAGCAGCTTTAGTAGATCCGAGCAGTACTTC. Its protein is CASSFSRSEQYF. The chain joins TRBV5-6 to TRBJ2-7; D is uncertain. Germline V gene data show CDR1 as SGHDT and CDR2 as YYEEEE. Trimming left V 2 bases short and J 6 bases short, with 9 bases between. This CDR3 is built from 12 residues.

By share, this clonotype ranks as medium-sized. This chain links TRBV30 with TRBJ2-7; tentatively, D is TRBD1 (7 bases). The CDR3 contains 13 residues. Germline V gene lookup returns CDR1 GTSNPN and CDR2 SVGIG (reference sequence). Trimming pared 8 bases from V and 0 bases from J, leaving 14 bases between. The CDR3 sequence: CAGRGESSYEQYF. The CDR3 region has the DNA TGTGCCGGCAGGGGGGAGAGCTCCTACGAGCAGTACTTC.

This clonotype was picked up a small number of times. V and J are TRBV7-3 and TRBJ2-3; 13 nucleotides match TRBD2. J was trimmed by 2 bases and V by 1 base; bases with no gene match: 9. Looked up from germline, CDR1 is SGHTA and CDR2 is FQGTGA. This CDR3 region has 19 residues. CDR3 sequence reads: CASSLMPQLAGGITDTQYF. The CDR3 coding sequence is TGTGCCAGCAGCTTAATGCCCCAACTAGCGGGAGGGATCACAGATACGCAGTATTTT.

In this sample, this clonotype turned up many times. V gene TRBV11-3 combines with J gene TRBJ1-2; D is unresolved. The CDR3 loop spans 16 amino acids. Per the germline V gene, CDR1 is SGHNT and CDR2 is YENEEA. V lost 1 base to trimming and J lost 4 bases, with 16 bases between them. The CDR3 spells CASSLAQVGKIYGYTF. The DNA for the CDR3 is TGTGCCAGCAGCTTAGCCCAGGTCGGCAAGATCTATGGCTACACCTTC.

This clonotype has ten or more counts. V is TRBV19 and J is TRBJ1-4; D might be TRBD1 (6 bases). This CDR3 has 14 amino acids. Deletions cut 7 bases from V and 10 bases from J, with 19 bases between. CDR1 LNHDA and CDR2 SQIVND come from the germline V gene (reference sequence). CDR3 nucleotide sequence: TGTGCCAGTACCGTACAGGGAGGCGTGGGAAAACTGTTTTTT. Protein: CASTVQGGVGKLFF.

Ten or more counts support this clonotype. A read error may be the cause here, since a much bigger clone is one base away. Here the CDR3 reads CSAGGLADYAQYF. In nucleotides, the CDR3 is TGCAGTGCTGGCGGACTAGCGGATTACGCGCAGTACTTC. The chain joins TRBV20-1 to TRBJ2-7; 10 bases are a match to TRBD2. CDR3 size: 13 residues. The V gene's germline CDR1 is DFQATT and CDR2 SNEGSKA (reference sequence).

This clonotype has a single count. CDR3 nucleotides: TGTGCCAGCAGCCCCGGGCTCAAAAACATTCAGTACTTC. Protein: CASSPGLKNIQYF. The chain is built from TRBV27 and TRBJ2-4, with D hard to call. The CDR3 length is 13 residues. Germline V gene sequence: CDR1 MNHEY, CDR2 SMNVEV (reference sequence). With 6 bases removed from V and 3 bases from J, the gap between germline ends came to 9 bases.